This is a list of T cell receptor beta chains from one sample in a study of technical replicates of blood from four donors. Generated by immunoSEQ multiplex PCR, the TCRdb table keeps only in-frame clones and is missing some. The data show roughly 52,000 clones, about 95% seen once. The sequenced sample was PBMCs. These receptors originate from a human donor in good health. Some clones in this sample may be carry-over from other donors' samples. The CDR3 runs from the conserved cysteine through the conserved F or W. The D gene is left open where the match is weak. Rows may omit the clone size; those that give it use once, few, many or a size class.

TRBJ2-3,TRBV29-1,TRBD2,once,TGCAGCGTTTACCAGCGGGGGGCGGATACGCAGTATTTT,CSVYQRGADTQYF
TRBJ2-5,TRBV7-9,.,.,TGTGCCAGCAGCTTAGTACCGGGATCCGAGACCCAGTACTTC,CASSLVPGSETQYF
TRBJ2-3,TRBV11-2,TRBD2,.,TGTGCCAGCAGCTTAGGCCCAGCGGGGGGGCAAGATACGCAGTATTTT,CASSLGPAGGQDTQYF
TRBJ2-7,TRBV5-1,.,.,TGCGCCAGCAGCGAACACCCAGGGGCGGTAAACTACGAGCAGTACTTC,CASSEHPGAVNYEQYF
TRBJ2-7,TRBV7-2,TRBD1,.,TGTGCCAGCAGCTCCGGACAGGGGTACTACGAGCAGTACTTC,CASSSGQGYYEQYF
TRBJ2-7,TRBV6-6,TRBD1,once,TGTGCCAGCAGTCCGACTCCTGGGACAGGGAAGGGGGAGCAGTACTTC,CASSPTPGTGKGEQYF
TRBJ2-1,TRBV29-1,.,.,TGCAGCGTTGAGTCCGGGATTATCAATGAGCAGTTCTTC,CSVESGIINEQFF
TRBJ2-2,TRBV7-3,TRBD2,.,TGTGCCAGCAGCTTAGGTCTAGCGGGCACCGGGGAGCTGTTTTTT,CASSLGLAGTGELFF
TRBJ2-5,TRBV7-3,.,.,TGTGCCAGCAGCATAATGGGCAGGGGTGGAGAGACCCAGTACTTC,CASSIMGRGGETQYF
TRBJ2-7,TRBV6-1,TRBD1,.,TGTGCCAGCAGTCCACGACAGGGAAGAAACGAGCAGTACTTC,CASSPRQGRNEQYF
TRBJ1-5,TRBV5-1,TRBD1,.,TGCGCCAGCAGCTTGGAGGGACAGGGGAATCAGCCCCAGCATTTT,CASSLEGQGNQPQHF